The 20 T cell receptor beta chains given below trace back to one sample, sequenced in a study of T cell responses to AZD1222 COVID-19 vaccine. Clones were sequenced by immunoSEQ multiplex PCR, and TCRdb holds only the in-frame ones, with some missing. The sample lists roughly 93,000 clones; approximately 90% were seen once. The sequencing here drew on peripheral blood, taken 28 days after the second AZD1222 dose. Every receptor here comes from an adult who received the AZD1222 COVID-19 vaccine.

CDR3 protein: CASSDRSGSNSNQPQHF. The CDR3 DNA follows: TGTGCCAGCAGTGATCGTTCGGGATCTAATAGCAATCAGCCCCAGCATTTT. The chain joins TRBV6-1 to TRBJ1-5; D is undetermined. V lost 3 bases to trimming and J lost 0 bases, with 15 bases between them. CDR1 and CDR2 from the germline V gene are MNHNS and SASEGT. The CDR3 extends over 17 amino acids.

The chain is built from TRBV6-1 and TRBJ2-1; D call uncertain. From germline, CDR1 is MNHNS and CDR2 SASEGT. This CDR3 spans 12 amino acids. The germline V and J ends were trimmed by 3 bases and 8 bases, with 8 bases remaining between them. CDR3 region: CASSDHRDEQFF. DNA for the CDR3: TGTGCCAGCAGTGACCATCGGGATGAGCAGTTCTTC.

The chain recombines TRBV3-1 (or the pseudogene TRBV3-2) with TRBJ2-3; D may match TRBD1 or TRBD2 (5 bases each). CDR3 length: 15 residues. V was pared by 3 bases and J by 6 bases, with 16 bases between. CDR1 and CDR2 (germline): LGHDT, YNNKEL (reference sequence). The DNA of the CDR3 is TGTGCCAGCAGCCATTGGGACCAGTGGGCGGATACGCAGTATTTT. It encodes CASSHWDQWADTQYF.

This CDR3 reads CASSYVAAYGYTF. DNA for the CDR3: TGTGCCAGCAGTTACGTGGCAGCTTATGGCTACACCTTC. The chain uses TRBV6-6 and TRBJ1-2; D unclear. The CDR3 has 13 residues. Looked up from germline, CDR1 is MNHNY and CDR2 is SVGAGI (reference sequence). Deletions cut 2 bases from V and 5 bases from J, with 9 bases between.

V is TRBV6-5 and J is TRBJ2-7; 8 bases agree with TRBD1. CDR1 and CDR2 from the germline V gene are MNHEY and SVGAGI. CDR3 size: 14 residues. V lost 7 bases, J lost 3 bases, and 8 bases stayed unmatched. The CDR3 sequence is CASTSLGTGYEQYV. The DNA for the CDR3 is TGTGCCAGCACCTCCCTGGGGACAGGCTACGAGCAGTACGTC.

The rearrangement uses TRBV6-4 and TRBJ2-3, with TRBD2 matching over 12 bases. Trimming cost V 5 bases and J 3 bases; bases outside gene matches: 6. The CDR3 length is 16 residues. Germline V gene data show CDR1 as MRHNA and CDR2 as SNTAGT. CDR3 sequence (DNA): TGTGCCAGCAGTCCCGAGACTAGCGGGGGAACAGATACGCAGTATTTT. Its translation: CASSPETSGGTDTQYF.

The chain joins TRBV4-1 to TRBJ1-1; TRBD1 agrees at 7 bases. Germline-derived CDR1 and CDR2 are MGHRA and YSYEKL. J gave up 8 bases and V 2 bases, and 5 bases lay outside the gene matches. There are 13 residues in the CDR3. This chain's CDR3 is CASSQPWDREAFF. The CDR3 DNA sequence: TGCGCCAGCAGCCAACCCTGGGACAGAGAAGCTTTCTTT.

The DNA for the CDR3 is TGTGCCAGCAGCTTGCACACTGAAGCTTTCTTT. It specifies CASSLHTEAFF. The chain is built from TRBV5-6 and TRBJ1-1, with D uncertain. The V gene's germline CDR1 is SGHDT and CDR2 YYEEEE. The CDR3 totals 11 residues. The germline V and J ends were trimmed by 1 base and 3 bases, with 1 base remaining between them.

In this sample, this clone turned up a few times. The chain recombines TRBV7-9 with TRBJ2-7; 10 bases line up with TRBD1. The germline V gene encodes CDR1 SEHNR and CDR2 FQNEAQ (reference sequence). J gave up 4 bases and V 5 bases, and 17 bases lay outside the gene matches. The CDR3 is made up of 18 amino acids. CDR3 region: CASSDARVRDRGSYEQYF. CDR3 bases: TGTGCCAGCAGCGACGCCCGTGTTAGGGACAGGGGATCATACGAGCAGTACTTC.

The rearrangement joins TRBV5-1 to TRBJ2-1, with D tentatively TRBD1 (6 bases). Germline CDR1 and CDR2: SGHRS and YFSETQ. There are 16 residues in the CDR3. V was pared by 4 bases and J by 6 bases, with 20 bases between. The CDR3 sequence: CASSTDRPGPRNEQFF. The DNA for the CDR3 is TGCGCCAGCAGCACTGACAGGCCGGGTCCCCGCAATGAGCAGTTCTTC.

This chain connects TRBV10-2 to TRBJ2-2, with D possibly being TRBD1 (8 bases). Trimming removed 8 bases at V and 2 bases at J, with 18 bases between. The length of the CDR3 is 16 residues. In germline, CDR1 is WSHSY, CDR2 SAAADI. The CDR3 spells CASCGQGGPNTGELFF. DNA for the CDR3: TGCGCCAGCTGCGGACAGGGAGGGCCTAACACCGGGGAGCTGTTTTTT.

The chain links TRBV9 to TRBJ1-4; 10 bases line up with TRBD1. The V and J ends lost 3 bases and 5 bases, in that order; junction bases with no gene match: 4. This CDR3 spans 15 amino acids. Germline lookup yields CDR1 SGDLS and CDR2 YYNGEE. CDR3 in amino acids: CASSDQTGGNEKLFF. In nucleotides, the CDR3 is TGTGCCAGCAGCGACCAGACAGGGGGCAATGAAAAACTGTTTTTT.

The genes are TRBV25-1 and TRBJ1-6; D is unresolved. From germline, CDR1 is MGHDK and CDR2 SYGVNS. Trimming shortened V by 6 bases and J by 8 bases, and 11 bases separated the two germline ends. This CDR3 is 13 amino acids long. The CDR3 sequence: CASSGGLDSPLHF. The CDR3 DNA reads TGTGCCAGCAGCGGAGGCCTTGATTCACCCCTCCACTTT.

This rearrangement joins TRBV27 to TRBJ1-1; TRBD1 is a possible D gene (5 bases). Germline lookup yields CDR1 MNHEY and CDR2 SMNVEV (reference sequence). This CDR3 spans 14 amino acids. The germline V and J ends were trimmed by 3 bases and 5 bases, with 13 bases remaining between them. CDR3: CASSLGRVRTEAFF. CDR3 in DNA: TGTGCCAGCAGTTTGGGCAGGGTGAGGACTGAAGCTTTCTTT.

DNA of the CDR3: TGTGCCAGTAACCAGGGGTCCCCCTACGAGCAGTACGTC. Amino acid sequence: CASNQGSPYEQYV. This chain links TRBV6-5 with TRBJ2-7; maybe TRBD1 (6 bases). This CDR3 contains 13 residues. Germline V gives CDR1 MNHEY, CDR2 SVGAGI. V dropped 9 bases and J dropped 2 bases, with 14 bases sitting between them.

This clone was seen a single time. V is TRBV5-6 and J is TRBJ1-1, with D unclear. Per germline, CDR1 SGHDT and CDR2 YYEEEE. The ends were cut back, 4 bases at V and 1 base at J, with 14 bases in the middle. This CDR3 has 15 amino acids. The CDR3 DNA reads TGTGCCAGCAGCCCCCCAGAACGGGGGAACACTGAAGCTTTCTTT. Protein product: CASSPPERGNTEAFF.

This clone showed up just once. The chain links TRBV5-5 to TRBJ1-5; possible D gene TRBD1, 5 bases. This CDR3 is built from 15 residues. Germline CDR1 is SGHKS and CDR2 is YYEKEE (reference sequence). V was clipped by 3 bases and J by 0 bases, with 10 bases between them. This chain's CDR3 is CASSSGQDSNQPQHF. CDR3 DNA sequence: TGTGCCAGCAGCTCAGGGCAGGATAGCAATCAGCCCCAGCATTTT.

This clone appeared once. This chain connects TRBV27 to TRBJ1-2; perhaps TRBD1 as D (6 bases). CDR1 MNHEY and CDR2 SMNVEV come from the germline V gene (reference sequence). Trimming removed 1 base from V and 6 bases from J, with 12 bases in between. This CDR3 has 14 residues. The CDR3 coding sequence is TGTGCCAGCAGTTTATTTGGCAGGGGAAATGGCTACACCTTC. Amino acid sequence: CASSLFGRGNGYTF.

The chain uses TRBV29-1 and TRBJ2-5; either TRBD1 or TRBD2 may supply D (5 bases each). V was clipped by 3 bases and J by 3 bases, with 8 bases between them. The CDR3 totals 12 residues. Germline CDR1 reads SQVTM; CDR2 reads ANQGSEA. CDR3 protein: CSVEWGKETQYF. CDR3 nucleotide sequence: TGCAGCGTTGAGTGGGGGAAAGAGACCCAGTACTTC.

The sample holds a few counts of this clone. The CDR3 DNA is TGTGCCAGTACAAACCCTGGGACGGTCGTTAATGAGTTCATGTTTTTT. This codes for CASTNPGTVVNEFMFF. V and J are TRBV19 and TRBJ1-4; the D gene is possibly TRBD1 (5 bases). The germline V and J ends were trimmed by 7 bases and 15 bases, with 30 bases remaining between them. Germline V gene sequence: CDR1 LNHDA, CDR2 SQIVND (reference sequence). CDR3 size: 16 residues.